This TCR beta chain was recorded in a study of blood T cell repertoires in COVID-19. Overall study context: Samples representing acute and convalescent COVID-19 were sourced from the United States, Italy and Spain.

Produced via immunoSEQ multiplex PCR; TCRdb's table is partial and in-frame only. The table has under 250,000 clones, about 91% seen once. The CDR3 length is 15 residues. Per the germline V gene, CDR1 is SGHTA and CDR2 is FQGNSA. With V trimmed by 5 bases and J by 5 bases, 5 bases remained unmatched. The TCR comes from a man aged 80 or over with acute or convalescent COVID-19. The J gene is TRBJ1-4, the V gene TRBV7-2; 10 bases agree with TRBD1. The sequenced material came from peripheral blood. CDR3: CASSRGTGVNEKLFF. The CDR3 nucleotides are TGTGCCAGCAGCCGTGGGACAGGGGTAAATGAAAAACTGTTTTTT.